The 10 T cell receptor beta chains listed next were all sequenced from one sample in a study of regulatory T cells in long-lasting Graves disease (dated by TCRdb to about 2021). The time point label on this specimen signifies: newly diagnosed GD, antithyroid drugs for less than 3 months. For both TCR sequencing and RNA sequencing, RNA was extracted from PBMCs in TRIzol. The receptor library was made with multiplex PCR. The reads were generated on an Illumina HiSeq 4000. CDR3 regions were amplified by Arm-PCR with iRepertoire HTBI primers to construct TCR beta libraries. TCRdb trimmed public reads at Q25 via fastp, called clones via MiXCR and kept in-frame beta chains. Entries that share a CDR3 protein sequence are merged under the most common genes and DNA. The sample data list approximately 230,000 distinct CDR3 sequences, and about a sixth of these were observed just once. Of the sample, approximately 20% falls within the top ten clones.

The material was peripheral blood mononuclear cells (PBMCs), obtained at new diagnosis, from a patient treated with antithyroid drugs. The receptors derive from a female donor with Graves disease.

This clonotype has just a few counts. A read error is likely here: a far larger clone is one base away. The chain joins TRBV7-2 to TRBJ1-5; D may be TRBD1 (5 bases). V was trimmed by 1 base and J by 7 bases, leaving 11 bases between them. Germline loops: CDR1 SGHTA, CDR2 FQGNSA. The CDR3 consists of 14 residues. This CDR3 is CASSLDRTRQPQHF. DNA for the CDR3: TGTGCCAGCAGCTTAGACAGGACTCGACAGCCCCAGCATTTT.

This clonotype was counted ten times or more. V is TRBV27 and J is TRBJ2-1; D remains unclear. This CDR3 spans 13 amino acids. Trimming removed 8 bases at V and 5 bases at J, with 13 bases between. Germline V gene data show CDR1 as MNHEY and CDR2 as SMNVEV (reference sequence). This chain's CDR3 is CASRMDGNNEQFF. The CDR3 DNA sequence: TGTGCCAGCCGGATGGACGGAAACAATGAGCAGTTCTTC.

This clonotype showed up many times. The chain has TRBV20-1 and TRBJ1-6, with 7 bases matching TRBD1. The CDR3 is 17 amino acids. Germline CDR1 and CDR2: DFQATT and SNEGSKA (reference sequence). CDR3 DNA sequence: TGCAGGGACCCCCGGGACAGCGTATGCTCCTATAATTCACCCCTCCACTTT. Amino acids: CRDPRDSVCSYNSPLHF.

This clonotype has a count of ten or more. DNA of the CDR3: TGCAGTGCTAGTACCGTAGGGGTTGTGAACACTGAAGCTTTCTTT. It yields the protein CSASTVGVVNTEAFF. This chain links TRBV20-1 with TRBJ1-1; possible D gene TRBD1, 5 bases. This CDR3 spans 15 amino acids. Germline CDR1 reads DFQATT; CDR2 reads SNEGSKA (reference sequence). V was cut by 3 bases and J by 0 bases, with 14 bases left in between.

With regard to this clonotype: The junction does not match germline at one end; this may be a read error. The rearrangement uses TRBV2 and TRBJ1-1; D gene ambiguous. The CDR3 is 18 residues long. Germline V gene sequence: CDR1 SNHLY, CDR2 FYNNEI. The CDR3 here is CASSVPIRRALMNTGAFF. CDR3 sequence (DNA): TGTGCCAGCAGTGTGCCCATTCGACGGGCTCTGATGAACACTGGAGCTTTCTTT.

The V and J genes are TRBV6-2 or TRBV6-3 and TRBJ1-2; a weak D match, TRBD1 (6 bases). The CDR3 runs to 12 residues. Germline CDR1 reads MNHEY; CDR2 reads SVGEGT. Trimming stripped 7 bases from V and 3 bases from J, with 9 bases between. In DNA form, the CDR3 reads TGTGCCAGCATGTCAGGGGACTATGGCTACACCTTC. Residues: CASMSGDYGYTF.

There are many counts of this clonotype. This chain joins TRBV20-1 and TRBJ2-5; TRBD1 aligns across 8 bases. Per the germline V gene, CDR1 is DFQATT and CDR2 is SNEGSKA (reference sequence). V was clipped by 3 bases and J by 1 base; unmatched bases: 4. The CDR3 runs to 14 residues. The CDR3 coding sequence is TGCAGTGCTAGCCCCGGGACAGGCCAAGAGACCCAGTACTTC. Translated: CSASPGTGQETQYF.

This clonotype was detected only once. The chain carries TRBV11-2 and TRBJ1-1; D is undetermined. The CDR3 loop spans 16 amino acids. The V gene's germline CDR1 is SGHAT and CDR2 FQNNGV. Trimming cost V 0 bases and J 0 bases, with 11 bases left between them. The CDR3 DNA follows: TGTGCCAGCAGCTTAGATAGGAGGAGGGTGAACACTGAAGCTTTCTTT. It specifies CASSLDRRRVNTEAFF. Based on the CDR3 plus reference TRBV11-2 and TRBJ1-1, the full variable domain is EAGVAQSPRYKIIEKRQSVAFWCNPISGHATLYWYQQILGQGPKLLIQFQNNGVVDDSQLPKDRFSAERLKGVDSTLKIQPAKLEDSAVYLCASSLDRRRVNTEAFFGQGTRLTVV.

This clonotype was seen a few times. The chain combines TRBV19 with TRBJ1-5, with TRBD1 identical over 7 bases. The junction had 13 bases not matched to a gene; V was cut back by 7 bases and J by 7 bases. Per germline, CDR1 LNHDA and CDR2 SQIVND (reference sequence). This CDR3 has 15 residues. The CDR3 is CASTVRGGRGQPQHF. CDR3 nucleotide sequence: TGTGCCAGTACCGTCAGGGGGGGTAGAGGGCAGCCCCAGCATTTT.

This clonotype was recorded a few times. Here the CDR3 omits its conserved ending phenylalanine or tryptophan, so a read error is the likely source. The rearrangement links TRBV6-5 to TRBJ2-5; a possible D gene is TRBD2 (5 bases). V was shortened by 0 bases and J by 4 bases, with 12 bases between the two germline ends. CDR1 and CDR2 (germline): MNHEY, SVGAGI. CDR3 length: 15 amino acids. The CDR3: CASSYSVGATETQYL. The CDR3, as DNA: TGTGCCAGCAGTTACTCAGTGGGAGCGACAGAGACCCAGTACCTC.